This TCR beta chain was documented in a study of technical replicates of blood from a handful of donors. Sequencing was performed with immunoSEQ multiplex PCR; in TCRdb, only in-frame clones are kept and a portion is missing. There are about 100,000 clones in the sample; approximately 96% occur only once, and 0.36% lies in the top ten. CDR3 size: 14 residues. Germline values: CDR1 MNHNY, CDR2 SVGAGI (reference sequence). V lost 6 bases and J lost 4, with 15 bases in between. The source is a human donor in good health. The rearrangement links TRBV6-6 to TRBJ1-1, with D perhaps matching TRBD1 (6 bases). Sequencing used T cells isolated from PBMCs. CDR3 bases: TGTGCCAGCAGACCTCAGGGGCTGGGCACTGAAGCTTTCTTT. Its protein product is CASRPQGLGTEAFF.